The rows below give T cell receptor beta chains drawn from one sample of a study of shared clonotypes between healthy human individuals. Assay: immunoSEQ multiplex PCR; the TCRdb copy retains only in-frame clones and omits some. The table lists more than 1.2 million clones, around 98.5% of them singletons. Sequencing input: naive CD4+ T cells sorted from blood. Receptor source: a man aged 25-45 years in good health. Both conserved end residues are part of each CDR3. Fields, in order: J gene, clone size, D gene, V gene, CDR3 length, CDR3 DNA, CDR3 protein. D genes are given only for firm matches. For some rows the clone size is stated as once, few or many, or as a class when expanded; others skip it.

>TRBJ2-4|NA|NA|TRBV5-4|13
TGTGCCAGCAGCTTGGGGCGTCTAAACATTCAGTACTTC
CASSLGRLNIQYF
>TRBJ2-1|NA|NA|TRBV6-5|13
TGTGCCAGCAGGCGGGACGTACCCAATGAGCAGTTCTTC
CASRRDVPNEQFF
>TRBJ2-5|once|NA|TRBV7-3|13
TGTGCCAGCAGCTTACAAGTCCTGGAGACCCAGTACTTC
CASSLQVLETQYF
>TRBJ2-1|NA|NA|TRBV18|16
TGTGCCAGCTCACCATTACCCGGGACACCCTCCAATGAGCAGTTCTTC
CASSPLPGTPSNEQFF
>TRBJ2-7|NA|NA|TRBV2|12
TGTGCCAGCAGTGTCGGGACCTACGAGCAGTACTTC
CASSVGTYEQYF
>TRBJ1-3|NA|NA|TRBV6-5|15
TGTGCCAGCAGTTATGGGGGCAGTTCTGGAAACACCATATATTTT
CASSYGGSSGNTIYF
>TRBJ1-2|NA|NA|TRBV29-1|13
TGCAGCGTTTCATCTTCCGGGAACTATGGCTACACCTTC
CSVSSSGNYGYTF
>TRBJ2-1|NA|TRBD2|TRBV11-2|16
TGTGCCAGCAGCGTAAATAGCGGGACTATGTACAATGAGCAGTTCTTC
CASSVNSGTMYNEQFF
>TRBJ1-5|NA|TRBD1|TRBV28|15
TGTGCCAGCAGGGCCGGGACAGGGAGGAATCAGCCCCAGCATTTT
CASRAGTGRNQPQHF
>TRBJ1-4|NA|TRBD1|TRBV7-6|15
TGTGCCAGCAGCATAAGGGACAGGGGATCAGAGAAACTGTTTTTT
CASSIRDRGSEKLFF
>TRBJ1-2|once|NA|TRBV28|15
TGTGCCAGCATATTCCGAACCGGGACGAACTATGGCTACACCTTC
CASIFRTGTNYGYTF
>TRBJ2-3|NA|TRBD1|TRBV19|16
TGTGCCAGTAGTGCCGAGACAGGGCGCATCGCAGATACGCAGTATTTT
CASSAETGRIADTQYF
>TRBJ1-2|NA|TRBD1|TRBV5-1|15
TGCGCCAGCAGCGAGAGCCCGGGACAGAACTATGGCTACACCTTC
CASSESPGQNYGYTF
>TRBJ2-3|NA|TRBD2|TRBV9|20
TGTGCCAGCAGCGTAGCGGTCGGGACTAGCGGGATACTGAGCACAGATACGCAGTATTTT
CASSVAVGTSGILSTDTQYF
>TRBJ2-7|NA|NA|TRBV6-5|15
TGTGCCAGCAGCACCGGGACTTACCAAACCTACGAGCAGTACTTC
CASSTGTYQTYEQYF
>TRBJ2-7|once|NA|TRBV9|12
TGTGCCAATCAAGGCTATACCTACGAGCAGTACTTC
CANQGYTYEQYF
>TRBJ2-7|NA|NA|TRBV2|12
TGTGCCAGCAGTGCGGTAGGGTACGAGCAGTACTTC
CASSAVGYEQYF
>TRBJ2-1|NA|NA|TRBV7-8|14
TGTGCCAGCAGCCCGGGACTCATATACAATGAGCAGTTCTTC
CASSPGLIYNEQFF
>TRBJ2-5|NA|NA|TRBV7-9|14
TGTGCCAGCAGCTTATACGGTCCAGAAGAGACCCAGTACTTC
CASSLYGPEETQYF
>TRBJ1-1|NA|TRBD1|TRBV18|14
TGTGCCAGCTCACCTGGGACAGGGGACACTGAAGCTTTCTTT
CASSPGTGDTEAFF
>TRBJ2-7|once|NA|TRBV2|13
TGTGCCAGCAGTGGGCAGAGCTCCTACGAGCAGTACTTC
CASSGQSSYEQYF
>TRBJ2-3|NA|TRBD2|TRBV18|18
TGTGCCAGCTCACCCCTGGGACTAGCGGGAGTGGGAACAGATACGCAGTATTTT
CASSPLGLAGVGTDTQYF
>TRBJ1-1|NA|NA|TRBV7-9|13
TGTGCCAGCAAGGCTACAGGTGGAACTGAAGCTTTCTTT
CASKATGGTEAFF
>TRBJ1-5|NA|TRBD1|TRBV6-5|15
TGTGCCAGCAGCCCGACAGGGACAAGCAATCAGCCCCAGCATTTT
CASSPTGTSNQPQHF
>TRBJ1-1|NA|TRBD1|TRBV10-3|12
TGTGCCACAGGGCAGGGGGGAACTGAAGCTTTCTTT
CATGQGGTEAFF
>TRBJ1-5|NA|TRBD1|TRBV2|17
TGTGCCAGCAGTGGAGGGACAGGGAGGTACGGCAATCAGCCCCAGCATTTT
CASSGGTGRYGNQPQHF
>TRBJ1-2|NA|NA|TRBV25-1|13
TGTGCCAGCAGTGAGACTAAGGCCCGTGGCTACACCTTC
CASSETKARGYTF
>TRBJ2-2|NA|NA|TRBV10-3|12
TGTGCCATCAGGGACTACACCGGGGAGCTGTTTTTT
CAIRDYTGELFF
>TRBJ2-1|NA|NA|TRBV9|12
TGTGCCAGCAGCGTAGTTCCCAATGAGCAGTTCTTC
CASSVVPNEQFF
>TRBJ2-7|NA|NA|TRBV28|11
TGTGCCAGCAGTTTTACGCTCGAGCAGTACTTC
CASSFTLEQYF
>TRBJ2-1|NA|NA|TRBV2|14
TGTGCCAGCAGTGAATCCGGACCCTACAATGAGCAGTTCTTC
CASSESGPYNEQFF
>TRBJ2-4|NA|NA|TRBV15|16
TGTGCCACCAGACGGGACTTGGCGACGGCCAAAAACATTCAGTACTTC
CATRRDLATAKNIQYF
>TRBJ2-7|NA|NA|TRBV6-6|15
TGTGCCAGCAGTTACTCAGGACAGAACACCTACGAGCAGTACTTC
CASSYSGQNTYEQYF
>TRBJ2-7|NA|TRBD2|TRBV4-1|15
TGCGCCAGCAGCCAAGAATGGGGACTACCCCTTGAGCAGTACTTC
CASSQEWGLPLEQYF
>TRBJ2-7|NA|TRBD2|TRBV5-1|14
TGCGCCAGCAGCGCCTCCGGGACTAACTACGAGCAGTACTTC
CASSASGTNYEQYF
>TRBJ1-3|NA|TRBD1|TRBV7-9|14
TGTGCCAGCAGCCGAGGGACAGTTCGAAACACCATATATTTT
CASSRGTVRNTIYF
>TRBJ2-1|NA|TRBD2|TRBV27|17
TGTGCCAGCAGCAACAGCAGACTAGCGGGAGTATACAATGAGCAGTTCTTC
CASSNSRLAGVYNEQFF
>TRBJ1-5|NA|NA|TRBV7-9|15
TGTGCCAGCAGCAAATCGGACAGTTGGGCCCAGCCCCAGCATTTT
CASSKSDSWAQPQHF
>TRBJ2-2|once|TRBD2|TRBV2|16
TGTGCCAGCAGGAGGTCTAGCGGGAGAAACACCGGGGAGCTGTTTTTT
CASRRSSGRNTGELFF
>TRBJ1-1|NA|NA|TRBV7-2|16
TGTGCCAGCAGCCATAGGACAGTCACCTCGAACACTGAAGCTTTCTTT
CASSHRTVTSNTEAFF
>TRBJ2-7|NA|NA|TRBV10-2|14
TGCGCCAGCCGTGTGGGGGCGACGTCGTACGAGCAGTACTTC
CASRVGATSYEQYF
>TRBJ2-2|NA|NA|TRBV5-4|13
TGTGCCAGCAGCTTGACAGTTACCGGGGAGCTGTTTTTT
CASSLTVTGELFF
>TRBJ1-5|NA|TRBD1|TRBV10-3|13
TGTGCCATCAGTGCACAGGGGAATCAGCCCCAGCATTTT
CAISAQGNQPQHF
>TRBJ2-5|NA|NA|TRBV11-2|16
TGTGCCAGCAGCTTAGTAGGCACAGGGTGGTCAGAGACCCAGTACTTC
CASSLVGTGWSETQYF
>TRBJ1-2|NA|NA|TRBV4-2|14
TGTGCCAGCAGCCAAAGGGGCGGGGACTATGGCTACACCTTC
CASSQRGGDYGYTF
>TRBJ2-7|NA|NA|TRBV5-1|15
TGCGCCAGCAGCCAGGGTCCCTCGAGCTCCTACGAGCAGTACTTC
CASSQGPSSSYEQYF
>TRBJ2-1|NA|NA|TRBV29-1|17
TGCAGCGTTGTAGGACTCCCTAATCAAAGATCCTACAATGAGCAGTTCTTC
CSVVGLPNQRSYNEQFF